Each of the 25 T cell receptor beta chains below was sequenced from the same sample in a study of shared clonotypes between healthy human individuals. The assay was immunoSEQ multiplex PCR, and TCRdb's table has in-frame clones only and misses some. The sample lists hundreds of thousands of clones, about 96% occurring once. Sequencing was done on a sample of memory CD8+ T cells sorted from blood. The subset is: CD45RO+ cells pooled with CCR7-negative TemRA cells. The receptor source for this set is a man younger than 40 in good health.

The V and J genes are TRBV29-1 and TRBJ1-2; tentatively, D is TRBD1 (6 bases). Germline CDR1 and CDR2: SQVTM and ANQGSEA. This CDR3 comprises 11 residues. Trimming removed 4 bases at V and 6 bases at J, with 9 bases between. CDR3 amino acids: CSVANRDGYTF. In DNA, the CDR3 is TGCAGCGTTGCTAACAGGGATGGCTACACCTTC.

V usage is TRBV28 and J usage is TRBJ2-5; perhaps TRBD2 as D (7 bases). The CDR3 has 17 amino acids. V lost 3 bases and J 5 bases, leaving 22 bases between the germline ends. CDR1 and CDR2 (germline): MDHEN, SYDVKM. CDR3 nucleotides: TGTGCCAGCAGTTTCCAGGTTGCTCGGGGGGCTGGGGAGACCCAGTACTTC. It specifies CASSFQVARGAGETQYF.

This rearrangement joins TRBV29-1 to TRBJ2-3; D remains ambiguous. The CDR3 is 14 residues long. Germline CDR1 is SQVTM and CDR2 is ANQGSEA. Trimming stripped 6 bases from V and 2 bases from J, with 15 bases between. The CDR3 reads CSVSLGQFTDTQYF. The CDR3 DNA follows: TGCAGCGTGAGCCTAGGGCAATTCACAGATACGCAGTATTTT.

This clone was counted a single time. Here the CDR3 DNA reads TGTGCCACTCACGGACAGGGGCCCCTTGACGAGCAGTACTTC. Its translation: CATHGQGPLDEQYF. The chain uses TRBV5-4 and TRBJ2-7, with 9 bases fitting TRBD1. V lost 9 bases, J lost 5 bases, and 12 bases stayed unmatched. The CDR3 runs 14 residues. Germline-derived CDR1 and CDR2 are SGHNT and YYREEE (reference sequence).

This chain connects TRBV4-1 to TRBJ1-3, with no clear D. Germline V gives CDR1 MGHRA, CDR2 YSYEKL. V was shortened by 0 bases and J by 0 bases, with 12 bases between the two germline ends. The CDR3 covers 17 residues. As DNA, the CDR3 is TGCGCCAGCAGCCAAGACGTCGGCTTACGCTCTGGAAACACCATATATTTT. Translation: CASSQDVGLRSGNTIYF.

This rearrangement joins TRBV30 to TRBJ2-7; TRBD2 matches at 12 bases. Germline V gene lookup returns CDR1 GTSNPN and CDR2 SVGIG (reference sequence). The V and J ends lost 4 bases and 2 bases, in that order; junction bases with no gene match: 0. The CDR3 length is 13 residues. Here the CDR3 reads CAWTSGRAYEQYF. The CDR3 DNA reads as TGTGCCTGGACTAGCGGGAGGGCCTACGAGCAGTACTTC.

This clone was recorded only once. The V and J genes are TRBV4-1 and TRBJ2-2; 11 bases are a match to TRBD2. The germline V gene has CDR1 MGHRA and CDR2 YSYEKL. J lost 0 bases, V lost 1 base, and 1 base had no gene match. There are 17 residues in the CDR3. Here the CDR3 DNA reads TGCGCCAGCAGCCAAGCTAGCGGGAGGACGAACACCGGGGAGCTGTTTTTT. This gives the protein CASSQASGRTNTGELFF.

The chain links TRBV5-1 to TRBJ1-4; D is possibly TRBD1 (5 bases). CDR3 length: 15 residues. The germline V and J ends were trimmed by 2 bases and 4 bases, with 12 bases remaining between them. Germline CDR1 reads SGHRS; CDR2 reads YFSETQ. The CDR3, as DNA: TGCGCCAGCAGCTTTGCAGGGATCTATAATGAAAAACTGTTTTTT. Translation gives CASSFAGIYNEKLFF. The entire variable domain, with the rest obtained from reference TRBV5-1 and TRBJ1-4, is as follows: KAGVTQTPRYLIKTRGQQVTLSCSPISGHRSVSWYQQTPGQGLQFLFEYFSETQRNKGNFPGRFSGRQFSNSRSEMNVSTLELGDSALYLCASSFAGIYNEKLFFGSGTQLSVL.

The chain has TRBV9 and TRBJ1-1, with D unresolved. This CDR3 has 12 amino acids. Germline V gene data show CDR1 as SGDLS and CDR2 as YYNGEE. Trimming cost V 0 bases and J 6 bases, with 6 bases left between them. For the CDR3, the DNA is TGTGCCAGCAGCGTAGACTCTTCTGAAGCTTTCTTT. Translated, it gives CASSVDSSEAFF.

The CDR3 region is CASSPVGADTQYF. The CDR3 bases are TGTGCCAGCAGCCCCGTTGGGGCAGATACGCAGTATTTT. V is TRBV7-3 and J is TRBJ2-3; no clear D gene. The germline V and J ends were trimmed by 5 bases and 4 bases, with 10 bases remaining between them. Germline CDR1 reads SGHTA; CDR2 reads FQGTGA. The CDR3 sequence is 13 residues long.

The V and J genes are TRBV5-1 and TRBJ2-2; a possible D gene is TRBD2 (6 bases). This CDR3 comprises 14 residues. Per germline, CDR1 SGHRS and CDR2 YFSETQ. V lost 3 bases to trimming and J lost 6 bases, with 12 bases between them. CDR3 protein: CASSSGLNPGELFF. For the CDR3, the DNA is TGCGCCAGCAGCTCGGGACTGAATCCCGGGGAGCTGTTTTTT.

This clone was observed once. The same CDR3 also results from other DNA sequences found in this sample. The chain has TRBV19 and TRBJ2-7; 11 bases align to TRBD1. V shed 5 bases, J shed 3 bases, and the junction held 3 bases outside the gene matches. Germline V lookup: CDR1 LNHDA, CDR2 SQIVND (reference sequence). The CDR3 is 14 residues long. CDR3 region: CASSSGTGGYEQYF. The CDR3 nucleotides read TGTGCCAGTAGTTCAGGGACAGGGGGCTACGAGCAGTACTTC.

This chain joins TRBV7-2 and TRBJ2-4; tentative D call: TRBD1 (6 bases). In germline, CDR1 is SGHTA, CDR2 FQGNSA. V was shortened by 5 bases and J by 6 bases, with 17 bases between the two germline ends. This CDR3 contains 15 residues. The CDR3 coding sequence is TGTGCCAGCAGCGCTGGGACATCAAGAGGAAACATTCAGTACTTC. Encoded protein: CASSAGTSRGNIQYF.

The chain couples TRBV27 to TRBJ1-2, with a possible D match to TRBD1 (5 bases). Trimming left V 5 bases short and J 7 bases short, with 11 bases between. CDR1 is MNHEY, CDR2 SMNVEV, per germline (reference sequence). The CDR3 runs to 12 residues. The CDR3 reads CASSPGLSGYTF. CDR3 sequence (DNA): TGTGCCAGCAGTCCGGGACTTTCTGGCTACACCTTC.

The chain recombines TRBV5-1 with TRBJ2-1; the match to TRBD2 covers 11 bases. The V gene end was trimmed by 4 bases and the J gene end by 10 bases; junction bases not matched to a gene: 7. Germline CDR1 is SGHRS and CDR2 is YFSETQ. This CDR3 has 14 amino acids. The CDR3 loop is CASSIAGGPKEQFF. For the CDR3, the DNA is TGCGCCAGCAGCATAGCGGGAGGGCCTAAAGAGCAGTTCTTC.

The chain carries TRBV21-1 and TRBJ1-2. TRBV21-1 is listed as a pseudogene. The CDR3 runs 14 residues. The DNA for the CDR3 is TGTGCCAGCAGCAAAGGAAGAGGGCTTGGTGGCTACACCTTC. This gives the protein CASSKGRGLGGYTF.

The rearrangement joins TRBV19 to TRBJ1-1; TRBD1 might be the D (5 bases). The CDR3 extends over 13 amino acids. Germline V CDR1 and CDR2: LNHDA, SQIVND (reference sequence). The V end lost 5 bases, the J end lost 3 bases, and 10 bases lay between the germline ends. CDR3 sequence (DNA): TGTGCCAGTAGTCAAGGACACGACACTGAAGCTTTCTTT. As protein: CASSQGHDTEAFF.

The sample holds a few counts of this clone. The rearrangement uses TRBV12-5 and TRBJ1-2; a weak D match, TRBD1 (5 bases). Deletions cut 4 bases from V and 2 bases from J, with 5 bases between. Germline V gene lookup returns CDR1 LGHNT and CDR2 FRNRAP. The CDR3 contains 12 residues. CDR3 residues: CASGSGNYGYTF. The CDR3 DNA follows: TGTGCTAGTGGTTCAGGGAACTATGGCTACACCTTC.

This rearrangement joins TRBV18 to TRBJ2-1; no definite D call. CDR1 is KGHSH, CDR2 LQKENI, per germline. V lost 2 bases and J 10 bases, leaving 12 bases between the germline ends. The CDR3 is 13 amino acids. CDR3 DNA: TGTGCCAGCTCACCAGAGGTGGCAGAAGAGCAGTTCTTC. Encoded protein: CASSPEVAEEQFF.

The chain has TRBV15 and TRBJ1-5; the D gene is possibly TRBD1 (5 bases). CDR1 is LNHNV and CDR2 is YYDKDF in the germline V gene (reference sequence). The CDR3 is 14 amino acids. The V and J ends lost 5 bases and 2 bases respectively, with 10 bases between them. The CDR3 DNA is TGTGCCACCAGCGCCAGGGATGGCAATCAGCCCCAGCATTTT. This translates into CATSARDGNQPQHF.

The chain carries TRBV6-6 and TRBJ2-5, with D possibly TRBD2 on 6 matching bases. The CDR3 has 16 amino acids. The germline V gene has CDR1 MNHNY and CDR2 SVGAGI (reference sequence). Deletions cut 7 bases from V and 1 base from J, with 19 bases between. In DNA form, the CDR3 reads TGTGCCAGCAATTCTTGGGGGGAGAGGGGCCAAGAGACCCAGTACTTC. Translating it yields CASNSWGERGQETQYF.

The chain couples TRBV18 to TRBJ2-2; TRBD1 matches at 10 bases. Germline CDR1 and CDR2: KGHSH and LQKENI. Trimming at V came to 1 base and at J to 3 bases, leaving 5 bases not matched to a gene. CDR3 length: 17 amino acids. The CDR3 protein is CASSPRPGTGDTGELFF. Here the CDR3 DNA reads TGTGCCAGCTCACCACGTCCCGGGACAGGGGACACCGGGGAGCTGTTTTTT.

The chain carries TRBV5-1 and TRBJ2-7; 10 bases are shared with TRBD2. The germline V gene encodes CDR1 SGHRS and CDR2 YFSETQ. The CDR3 extends over 14 amino acids. Trimming cost V 1 base and J 7 bases; bases outside gene matches: 5. The CDR3 here is CASSLQLAGAEQYF. The CDR3 DNA reads as TGCGCCAGCAGCTTGCAGCTAGCGGGAGCGGAGCAGTACTTC.

The chain is built from TRBV23-1 and TRBJ1-5; TRBD1 agrees at 9 bases. TRBV23-1 falls under the ORF class, with uncertain function. Unmatched junction bases numbered 13, after V lost 2 bases and J lost 2 bases. The CDR3 is 19 amino acids. CDR3 DNA sequence: TGCGCCAGCAGTCAAGGTAAAACAGGGGGCCGGGGGGGCAATCAGCCCCAGCATTTT. Its translation: CASSQGKTGGRGGNQPQHF.

This clone was detected once. This chain links TRBV4-1 with TRBJ1-1, with a weak D call TRBD1 (5 bases). Germline V lookup: CDR1 MGHRA, CDR2 YSYEKL. The CDR3 contains 15 residues. V shed 5 bases and J shed 0 bases, with 13 bases lying between them. The CDR3 protein is CASSGPGLMNTEAFF. Written as DNA, the CDR3 is TGCGCCAGCAGCGGGCCAGGGTTGATGAACACTGAAGCTTTCTTT.